The 25 T cell receptor beta chains below were found in one sample sequenced in a study of CD8 T cells in ankylosing spondylitis. TCRdb re-called the 5' RACE reads with MiXCR, one entry per CDR3 protein. Of some 37,000 distinct CDR3 sequences listed, 10% to 15% are singletons. Sequenced material: synovial fluid, either unsorted or a sorted T cell fraction (not recorded which). The receptors were gathered from a male donor with ankylosing spondylitis.

This clonotype was seen more than once but under ten times. V and J are TRBV5-6 and TRBJ2-7; a possible D gene is TRBD2 (5 bases). The V end lost 2 bases, the J end lost 1 base, and 10 bases lay between the germline ends. Germline values: CDR1 SGHDT, CDR2 YYEEEE. The CDR3 loop spans 14 amino acids. CDR3 region: CASSFAGLSYEQYF. CDR3 nucleotides: TGTGCCAGCAGCTTCGCCGGACTTTCCTACGAGCAGTACTTC. Drawing the rest from reference TRBV5-6 and TRBJ2-7, the complete variable domain is DAGVTQSPTHLIKTRGQQVTLRCSPKSGHDTVSWYQQALGQGPQFIFQYYEEEERQRGNFPDRFSGHQFPNYSSELNVNALLLGDSALYLCASSFAGLSYEQYFGPGTRLTVT.

At least ten counts were recorded for this clonotype. The chain carries TRBV20-1 and TRBJ1-1; perhaps TRBD1 as D (6 bases). Looked up from germline, CDR1 is DFQATT and CDR2 is SNEGSKA (reference sequence). The CDR3 contains 12 residues. The CDR3 coding sequence is TGCAGATCTAGCGAAGGGGGCACTGAAGCTTTCTTT. This codes for CRSSEGGTEAFF.

The chain uses TRBV27 and TRBJ2-7; D may be TRBD1 (6 bases). Deletions cut 4 bases from V and 1 base from J, with 14 bases between. Germline CDR1 reads MNHEY; CDR2 reads SMNVEV (reference sequence). This CDR3 is 15 amino acids long. CDR3 sequence (DNA): TGTGCCAGCAGTTATCGACAGGCAAAGTCCTACGAGCAGTACTTC. It translates to CASSYRQAKSYEQYF.

This clonotype has a handful of counts. CDR3 loop: CASSYTRTGAYEQYF. In nucleotides, the CDR3 is TGTGCCAGCAGTTACACCCGGACAGGGGCATACGAGCAGTACTTC. J is TRBJ2-7 and V is TRBV6-2 or TRBV6-3, with TRBD1 matching over 9 bases. J lost 4 bases, V lost 2 bases, and 6 bases had no gene match. The CDR3 is 15 amino acids. CDR1 and CDR2 from the germline V gene are MNHEY and SVGEGT.

This clonotype was recorded a few times. V gene TRBV27 combines with J gene TRBJ2-3; 13 nucleotides line up with TRBD2. The CDR3 is 14 amino acids. Germline loops: CDR1 MNHEY, CDR2 SMNVEV (reference sequence). After removal of 6 bases from V and 6 bases from J, the junction contained 3 bases not matched to a gene. CDR3 nucleotides: TGTGCCAGCAGACTAGCGGGGGGGCTGGATACGCAGTATTTT. It codes for CASRLAGGLDTQYF.

In its sample, this clonotype was seen a few times. V usage is TRBV7-9 and J usage is TRBJ2-1; 13 nucleotides line up with TRBD2. Germline-derived CDR1 and CDR2 are SEHNR and FQNEAQ (reference sequence). With 4 bases clipped from V and 6 bases from J, the junction kept 9 bases outside the gene matches. CDR3 size: 17 residues. CDR3 sequence: CASSSRGTSGIRNEQFF. CDR3 DNA sequence: TGTGCCAGCAGCTCCAGAGGGACTAGCGGGATTCGCAATGAGCAGTTCTTC.

This clonotype is termed medium-sized (0.01 to 0.1%). J is TRBJ2-1 and V is TRBV7-3, with 7 nucleotides matching TRBD1. The ends lost 5 bases at V and 5 bases at J; junction bases unmatched: 12. The germline gives CDR1 SGHTA, CDR2 FQGTGA. The CDR3 runs to 16 residues. For the CDR3, the DNA is TGTGCCAGCAGCGTAAAACCGGGACAGCCGGACAATGAGCAGTTCTTC. Its protein is CASSVKPGQPDNEQFF.

The J gene is TRBJ1-1, the V gene TRBV20-1, with a tentative D call TRBD1 (6 bases). The CDR3 consists of 14 residues. V lost 0 bases and J lost 3, with 11 bases in between. The germline V gene has CDR1 DFQATT and CDR2 SNEGSKA (reference sequence). CDR3 loop: CSAREGGSHTEAFF. DNA for the CDR3: TGCAGTGCTAGAGAAGGGGGGTCGCACACTGAAGCTTTCTTT.

V gene TRBV4-2 combines with J gene TRBJ2-7; possible D gene TRBD2, 6 bases. Germline V CDR1 and CDR2: LGHNA, YNFKEQ. This CDR3 is built from 15 residues. The ends were cut back, 2 bases at V and 4 bases at J, with 15 bases in the middle. For the CDR3, the DNA is TGTGCCAGCAGCCAAATCGGAGGGACCGGTTACGAGCAGTACTTC. It specifies CASSQIGGTGYEQYF.

The chain uses TRBV11-2 and TRBJ2-7; weak D call: TRBD2 (6 bases). This CDR3 has 15 residues. From germline, CDR1 is SGHAT and CDR2 FQNNGV. Between the trimmed V and J ends, which lost 4 bases and 3 bases, there was a span of 16 bases. The CDR3 coding sequence is TGTGCCAGCAGCTCACCCCGGGGGAGAAGCTACGAGCAGTACTTC. This codes for CASSSPRGRSYEQYF.

The chain couples TRBV7-9 to TRBJ1-2; the D is unclear. Germline CDR1 reads SEHNR; CDR2 reads FQNEAQ (reference sequence). Trimming left V 4 bases short and J 4 bases short, with 7 bases between. The CDR3 covers 12 residues. Written as DNA, the CDR3 is TGTGCCAGCAGCTCGGGGTTCTATGGCTACACCTTC. Translating it yields CASSSGFYGYTF.

This clonotype was seen repeatedly, ten times or more. The chain links TRBV20-1 to TRBJ1-2; D not resolved. There are 12 residues in the CDR3. The germline V gene has CDR1 DFQATT and CDR2 SNEGSKA (reference sequence). V lost 1 base and J lost 3, with 6 bases in between. CDR3 nucleotides: TGCAGTGCTAGAGCGTCAGACTATGGCTACACCTTC. It is translated as CSARASDYGYTF.

The chain recombines TRBV6-4 with TRBJ2-1, with D unclear. This CDR3 has 12 residues. Deletions cut 2 bases from V and 10 bases from J, with 9 bases between. CDR1 and CDR2 from the germline V gene are MRHNA and SNTAGT. In nucleotides, the CDR3 is TGTGCCAGCAGTGACGGGGAAGGGGAGCAGTTCTTC. It specifies CASSDGEGEQFF.

A few counts support this clonotype. The rearrangement links TRBV6-2 or TRBV6-3 to TRBJ2-7, with TRBD1 matching 7 bases. The CDR3 has 13 amino acids. J was trimmed by 6 bases and V by 6 bases; bases with no gene match: 8. Germline-derived CDR1 and CDR2 are MNHEY and SVGEGT. CDR3: CASSWGQLLEQYF. In nucleotides, the CDR3 is TGTGCCAGCAGCTGGGGACAGCTCCTCGAGCAGTACTTC.

This clonotype was detected many times. The chain employs TRBV6-1 and TRBJ1-2, with 7 bases lining up with TRBD1. CDR3 length equals 17 residues. The ends lost 4 bases at V and 8 bases at J; junction bases unmatched: 19. CDR1 and CDR2 from the germline V gene are MNHNS and SASEGT. The CDR3 DNA follows: TGTGCCAGCAGTGCCCGCCGCGGACAGGAGCTCCTGGAGGGCTACACCTTC. Its translation is CASSARRGQELLEGYTF.

The chain combines TRBV7-9 with TRBJ2-7; D possibly corresponds to TRBD1 (6 bases). The ends were cut back, 5 bases at V and 0 bases at J, with 14 bases in the middle. The CDR3 totals 15 residues. Germline V gene lookup returns CDR1 SEHNR and CDR2 FQNEAQ (reference sequence). The DNA for the CDR3 is TGTGCCAGCAGCGGAAAGGGGGTCAGCTCCTACGAGCAGTACTTC. It codes for CASSGKGVSSYEQYF.

V and J are TRBV29-1 and TRBJ1-1, with TRBD1 matching 10 bases. Germline-derived CDR1 and CDR2 are SQVTM and ANQGSEA. V was pared by 8 bases and J by 0 bases, with 9 bases of the junction left unmatched. CDR3 length: 15 amino acids. DNA of the CDR3: TGCAGCACTGGGACAGGGGTCGACATGAACACTGAAGCTTTCTTT. Encoded protein: CSTGTGVDMNTEAFF.

This clonotype was seen repeatedly, ten times or more. V and J are TRBV11-1 and TRBJ1-2, with 9 nucleotides matching TRBD1. Trimming took 4 bases from V and 0 from J; bases not matched to a gene: 15. Per germline, CDR1 SGHAT and CDR2 FQDESV (reference sequence). This CDR3 is built from 19 residues. The CDR3 coding sequence is TGTGCCAGCAGCTCGCTCACCGGGACAGGGAACTTAGCTAACTATGGCTACACCTTC. Protein product: CASSSLTGTGNLANYGYTF.

The chain recombines TRBV27 with TRBJ1-1; D call uncertain. This CDR3 has 12 amino acids. The germline V gene has CDR1 MNHEY and CDR2 SMNVEV (reference sequence). Trimming cost V 6 bases and J 1 base, with 6 bases left between them. CDR3 residues: CASRTGNTEAFF. In DNA, the CDR3 is TGTGCCAGCAGGACTGGGAACACTGAAGCTTTCTTT.

The rearrangement uses TRBV6-5 and TRBJ2-2; tentatively, D is TRBD1 or TRBD2 (5 bases each). Between the trimmed V and J ends, which lost 0 bases and 0 bases, there was a span of 11 bases. The length of the CDR3 is 17 residues. The germline gives CDR1 MNHEY, CDR2 SVGAGI. The chain's CDR3 is CASSYSQVGANTGELFF. The CDR3 DNA is TGTGCCAGCAGTTACTCGCAAGTGGGGGCGAACACCGGGGAGCTGTTTTTT.

V gene TRBV24-1 combines with J gene TRBJ2-3, with D unresolved. Germline V gene sequence: CDR1 KGHDR, CDR2 SFDVKD. Trimming removed 4 bases at V and 2 bases at J, with 9 bases between. This CDR3 is 14 amino acids long. CDR3 sequence: CATSEAGATDTQYF. DNA of the CDR3: TGTGCCACCAGTGAAGCAGGAGCCACAGATACGCAGTATTTT.

This clonotype was recorded a few times. V and J are TRBV6-1 and TRBJ1-4; the D is unclear. V lost 3 bases, J lost 10 bases, and 15 bases lay in between. The CDR3 length is 14 residues. Germline CDR1 MNHNS, CDR2 SASEGT. This CDR3 reads CASSEGAESGKLFF. CDR3 nucleotides: TGTGCCAGCAGTGAGGGCGCGGAGTCGGGAAAACTGTTTTTT.

There are many counts of this clonotype. V usage is TRBV6-2 or TRBV6-3 and J usage is TRBJ1-2; TRBD1 aligns across 9 bases. The CDR3 runs 15 residues. Germline values: CDR1 MNHEY, CDR2 SVGEGT. V lost 6 bases and J lost 3; bases outside the gene matches: 8. The CDR3, as DNA: TGTGCCAGCAGATCGGGACAGGGAGATCACTATGGCTACACCTTC. Protein sequence: CASRSGQGDHYGYTF.

The J gene is TRBJ1-2, the V gene TRBV2; 7 positions match TRBD1. The CDR3 contains 18 residues. The germline CDR1 and CDR2 sequences are SNHLY and FYNNEI. Trimming cost V 7 bases and J 4 bases; bases outside gene matches: 21. In DNA, the CDR3 is TGTGCCAGCAACAACCTCGACAGGGTGAACGTTTTCGGCTATGGCTACACCTTC. Protein product: CASNNLDRVNVFGYGYTF. Full variable domain (outside the CDR3, taken from reference TRBV2 and TRBJ1-2): EPEVTQTPSHQVTQMGQEVILRCVPISNHLYFYWYRQILGQKVEFLVSFYNNEISEKSEIFDDQFSVERPDGSNFTLKIRSTKLEDSAMYFCASNNLDRVNVFGYGYTFGSGTRLTVV.

This clonotype has ten or more counts. V is TRBV6-1 and J is TRBJ1-6; the D is unclear. Germline V gene lookup returns CDR1 MNHNS and CDR2 SASEGT. This CDR3 region has 15 residues. Trimming removed 2 bases from V and 8 bases from J, with 13 bases in between. CDR3 sequence: CASSEMRLKDSPLHF. The CDR3 nucleotides are TGTGCCAGCAGTGAAATGAGGCTTAAGGATTCACCCCTCCACTTT.